The present T cell receptor (beta chain) was sequenced within a study of OX40 agonist ivuxolimab in advanced cancers. This clone has just one count. Profiling relied on immunoSEQ multiplex PCR, and the TCRdb table lists in-frame clones only, not all of them. The table shows about 75,000 clones, with over 85% occurring only once. This specimen was CD4+ or CD8+ T cells sorted from blood, taken in a trial of the OX40 agonist ivuxolimab. The source is an adult with an advanced solid tumor such as melanoma, head and neck, liver or kidney cancer.

Written as DNA, the CDR3 is TGTGCCAGCTCACCAGGGGAGACCGGGGAGCTGTTTTTT. Translating it yields CASSPGETGELFF. The chain uses TRBV18 and TRBJ2-2; tentatively, D is TRBD2 (5 bases). CDR1 is KGHSH and CDR2 is LQKENI in the germline V gene. V was clipped by 2 bases and J by 5 bases, with 6 bases between them. The CDR3 is 13 amino acids.